These 13 T cell receptor beta chains came from one sample sequenced in a study of cytomegalovirus exposure and HLA in healthy donors. PCR employed 60 Vbeta and 13 Jbeta primers. The repertoire was sequenced with immunoSEQ multiplex PCR; TCRdb's copy has only in-frame clones and lacks some. The sample records 200,000 or so clones, 78% being singletons. Material for sequencing was PBMCs. Every receptor here comes from a woman aged 25 to 45 in good health and CMV-seropositive.

This clone was picked up one time. The V gene is TRBV15, the J gene TRBJ2-5, with D maybe TRBD2 (5 bases). The CDR3 contains 12 residues. Trimming cost V 6 bases and J 5 bases, with 10 bases left between them. Per the germline V gene, CDR1 is LNHNV and CDR2 is YYDKDF (reference sequence). CDR3 sequence: CATRGDGETQYF. In DNA, the CDR3 is TGTGCCACCAGGGGAGACGGGGAGACCCAGTACTTC. The full variable domain, completed using reference TRBV15 and TRBJ2-5, is DAMVIQNPRYQVTQFGKPVTLSCSQTLNHNVMYWYQQKSSQAPKLLFHYYDKDFNNEADTPDNFQSRRPNTSFCFLDIRSPGLGDTAMYLCATRGDGETQYFGPGTRLLVL.

The CDR3 loop is CASTIPGGVNEKLFF. CDR3 sequence (DNA): TGTGCCAGCACGATCCCCGGAGGGGTTAATGAAAAACTGTTTTTT. This chain links TRBV28 with TRBJ1-4, with a possible D match to TRBD1 (5 bases). The germline V and J ends were trimmed by 7 bases and 4 bases, with 16 bases remaining between them. This CDR3 is 15 amino acids long. Germline V gene data show CDR1 as MDHEN and CDR2 as SYDVKM.

This chain links TRBV15 with TRBJ2-5; D might be TRBD2 (5 bases). This CDR3 spans 15 amino acids. The germline V and J ends were trimmed by 3 bases and 0 bases, with 11 bases remaining between them. CDR1 LNHNV and CDR2 YYDKDF come from the germline V gene (reference sequence). This CDR3 is CATSRRKRHQETQYF. CDR3 in DNA: TGTGCCACCAGCAGGAGAAAGCGGCACCAAGAGACCCAGTACTTC.

The rearrangement links TRBV2 to TRBJ1-5, with no clear D. Looked up from germline, CDR1 is SNHLY and CDR2 is FYNNEI. The CDR3 totals 15 residues. Trimming shortened V by 3 bases and J by 3 bases, and 12 bases separated the two germline ends. The CDR3 loop reads CASSEGRTSNQPQHF. CDR3 nucleotides: TGTGCCAGCAGTGAGGGGAGAACTTCCAATCAGCCCCAGCATTTT.

The rearrangement joins TRBV19 to TRBJ1-4; D is possibly TRBD1 (5 bases). Germline V gives CDR1 LNHDA, CDR2 SQIVND (reference sequence). The V gene lost 8 bases and the J gene lost 0 bases, with 13 bases spanning the gap. This CDR3 is 15 amino acids long. The CDR3 reads CASSGAAATNEKLFF. Written as DNA, the CDR3 is TGTGCCAGTTCTGGGGCGGCGGCAACTAATGAAAAACTGTTTTTT.

The chain joins TRBV11-1 to TRBJ2-3; D unresolved. The CDR3 is 15 residues long. The V gene's germline CDR1 is SGHAT and CDR2 FQDESV (reference sequence). Trimming pared 5 bases from V and 0 bases from J, leaving 12 bases between. CDR3 DNA sequence: TGTGCCAGCAGCCACGACTCCTCTAGCACAGATACGCAGTATTTT. It yields the protein CASSHDSSSTDTQYF.

This rearrangement joins TRBV9 to TRBJ1-1; tentative D call: TRBD1 (5 bases). Trimming left V 2 bases short and J 4 bases short, with 15 bases between. CDR1 is SGDLS, CDR2 YYNGEE, per germline. CDR3 length: 15 amino acids. CDR3 DNA sequence: TGTGCCAGCAGCGTCGAAGGGTTGGGGCGCACTGAAGCTTTCTTT. This codes for CASSVEGLGRTEAFF.

Only a few counts were recorded for this clone. The chain is built from TRBV7-9 and TRBJ1-1; D is possibly TRBD1 (5 bases). V gave up 6 bases and J gave up 7 bases, with 9 bases separating them. Per germline, CDR1 SEHNR and CDR2 FQNEAQ (reference sequence). The CDR3 is 11 amino acids. The CDR3 region has the DNA TGTGCCAGCAGGCCCGACAGTGAAGCTTTCTTT. Translation gives CASRPDSEAFF.

The rearrangement uses TRBV5-7 and TRBJ1-1; weak D call: TRBD1 (6 bases). TRBV5-7 carries the ORF label, with uncertain function. Deletions cut 4 bases from V and 3 bases from J, with 13 bases between. The CDR3 has 14 residues. For the CDR3, the DNA is TGTGCCAGCAGCGGTGGGACACCCCACACTGAAGCTTTCTTT. Residues: CASSGGTPHTEAFF.

The rearrangement links TRBV6-5 to TRBJ1-1; tentatively, D is TRBD1 (5 bases). Germline-derived CDR1 and CDR2 are MNHEY and SVGAGI. Trimming left V 8 bases short and J 1 base short, with 11 bases between. This CDR3 has 13 amino acids. In DNA, the CDR3 is TGTGCCAGCTGGCGGGGGAGGAACACTGAAGCTTTCTTT. Its translation is CASWRGRNTEAFF.

This clone appeared a single time. This sequence joins TRBV9 and TRBJ2-7, with 7 bases lining up with TRBD2. V shed 0 bases, J shed 0 bases, and the junction held 3 bases outside the gene matches. Germline lookup yields CDR1 SGDLS and CDR2 YYNGEE. The CDR3 length is 15 residues. The CDR3 region is CASSVEAGRSYEQYF. The DNA for the CDR3 is TGTGCCAGCAGCGTAGAAGCGGGACGCTCCTACGAGCAGTACTTC.

The V and J genes are TRBV10-3 and TRBJ2-7, with D possibly being TRBD2 (6 bases). The CDR3 is made up of 15 amino acids. V dropped 4 bases and J dropped 5 bases, with 18 bases sitting between them. Germline V lookup: CDR1 ENHRY, CDR2 SYGVKD. This CDR3 is CAISADGRVTDEQYF. The CDR3 region has the DNA TGTGCCATCAGTGCAGACGGGAGAGTGACGGACGAGCAGTACTTC.

This clone was counted once. The chain carries TRBV6-1 and TRBJ2-1, with TRBD2 as a possible D gene (5 bases). Trimming took 3 bases from V and 10 from J, leaving 16 bases between them. This CDR3 is 14 amino acids long. CDR1 and CDR2 (germline): MNHNS, SASEGT. CDR3 protein: CASSEVSSGWEQFF. The CDR3 DNA reads as TGTGCCAGCAGTGAGGTATCCAGCGGTTGGGAGCAGTTCTTC.